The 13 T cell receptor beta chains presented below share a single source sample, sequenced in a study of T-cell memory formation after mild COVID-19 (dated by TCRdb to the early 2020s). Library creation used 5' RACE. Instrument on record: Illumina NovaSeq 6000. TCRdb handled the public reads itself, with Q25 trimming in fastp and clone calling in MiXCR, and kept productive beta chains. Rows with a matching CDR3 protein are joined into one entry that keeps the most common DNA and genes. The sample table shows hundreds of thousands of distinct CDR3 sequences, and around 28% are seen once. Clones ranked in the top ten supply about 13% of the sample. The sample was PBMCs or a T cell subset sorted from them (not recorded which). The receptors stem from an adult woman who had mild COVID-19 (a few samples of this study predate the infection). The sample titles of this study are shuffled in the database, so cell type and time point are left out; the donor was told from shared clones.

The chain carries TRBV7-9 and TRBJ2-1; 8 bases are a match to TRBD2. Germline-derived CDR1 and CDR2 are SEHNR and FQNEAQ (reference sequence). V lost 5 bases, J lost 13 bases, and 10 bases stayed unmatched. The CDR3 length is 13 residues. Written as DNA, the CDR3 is TGTGCCAGCAGCCAGGGAACAGCGGGAGTACAGTTCTTC. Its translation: CASSQGTAGVQFF.

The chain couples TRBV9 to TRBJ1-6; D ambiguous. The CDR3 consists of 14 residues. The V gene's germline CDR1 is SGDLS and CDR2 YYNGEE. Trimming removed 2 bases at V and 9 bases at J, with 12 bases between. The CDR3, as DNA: TGTGCCAGCAGCGTTTCCGGGGATTCTTCACCCCTCCACTTT. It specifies CASSVSGDSSPLHF.

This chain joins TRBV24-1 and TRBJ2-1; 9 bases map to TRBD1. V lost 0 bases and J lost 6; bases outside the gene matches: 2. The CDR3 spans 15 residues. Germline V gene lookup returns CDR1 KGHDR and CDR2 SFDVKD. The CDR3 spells CATSDLYRGLNEQFF. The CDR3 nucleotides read TGTGCCACCAGTGATTTGTACAGGGGGCTCAATGAGCAGTTCTTC.

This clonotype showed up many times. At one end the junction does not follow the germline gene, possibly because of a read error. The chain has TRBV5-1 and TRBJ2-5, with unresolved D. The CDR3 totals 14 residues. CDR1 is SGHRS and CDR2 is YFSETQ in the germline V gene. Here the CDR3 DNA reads TGTGCCAGCAGCTTAGCTGGTTCCCAAGAGACCCAGTACTTC. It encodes CASSLAGSQETQYF.

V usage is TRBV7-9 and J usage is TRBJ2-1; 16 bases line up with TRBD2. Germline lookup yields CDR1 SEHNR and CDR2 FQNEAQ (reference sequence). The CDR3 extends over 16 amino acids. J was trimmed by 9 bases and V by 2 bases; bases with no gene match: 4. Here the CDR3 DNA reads TGTGCCAGCAGCTTATCCGGGACTAGCGGGAGGGGTGAGCAGTTCTTC. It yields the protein CASSLSGTSGRGEQFF.

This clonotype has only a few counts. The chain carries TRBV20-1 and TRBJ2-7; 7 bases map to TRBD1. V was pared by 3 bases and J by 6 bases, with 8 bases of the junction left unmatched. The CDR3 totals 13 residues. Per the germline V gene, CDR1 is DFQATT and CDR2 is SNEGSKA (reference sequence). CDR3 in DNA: TGCAGTGCTAGCGGGGACAGTCTGTCCGAGCAGTACTTC. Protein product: CSASGDSLSEQYF.

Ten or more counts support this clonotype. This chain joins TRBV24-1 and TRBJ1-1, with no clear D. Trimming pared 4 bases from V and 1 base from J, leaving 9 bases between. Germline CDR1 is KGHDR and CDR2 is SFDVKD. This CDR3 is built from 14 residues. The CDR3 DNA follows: TGTGCCACCAGTGAAGGCTCTCGGAACACTGAAGCTTTCTTT. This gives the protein CATSEGSRNTEAFF.

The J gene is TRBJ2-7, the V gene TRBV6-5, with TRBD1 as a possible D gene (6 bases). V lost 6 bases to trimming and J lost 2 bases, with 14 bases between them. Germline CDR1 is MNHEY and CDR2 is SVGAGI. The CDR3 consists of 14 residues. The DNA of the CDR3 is TGTGCCAGCAGCACCAGGGGTGTCGCCTACGAGCAGTACTTC. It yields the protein CASSTRGVAYEQYF.

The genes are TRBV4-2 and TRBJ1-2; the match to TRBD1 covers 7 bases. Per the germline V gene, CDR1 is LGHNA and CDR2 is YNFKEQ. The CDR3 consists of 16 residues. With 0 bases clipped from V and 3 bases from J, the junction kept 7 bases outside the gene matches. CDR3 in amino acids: CASSQDPGQRYYGYTF. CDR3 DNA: TGTGCCAGCAGCCAAGATCCGGGACAGCGCTACTATGGCTACACCTTC.

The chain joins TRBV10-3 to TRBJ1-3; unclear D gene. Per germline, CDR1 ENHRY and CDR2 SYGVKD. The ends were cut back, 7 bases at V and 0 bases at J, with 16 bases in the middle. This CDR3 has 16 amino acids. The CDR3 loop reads CAITRTGGSSGNTIYF. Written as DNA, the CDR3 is TGTGCCATCACGCGGACTGGAGGATCCTCTGGAAACACCATATATTTT.

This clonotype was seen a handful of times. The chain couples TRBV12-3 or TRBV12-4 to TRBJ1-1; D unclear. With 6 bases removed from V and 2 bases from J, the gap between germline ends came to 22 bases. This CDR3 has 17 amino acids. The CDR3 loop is CASSPPIQLGHNTEAFF. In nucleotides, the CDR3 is TGTGCCAGCAGCCCGCCCATACAACTAGGTCATAACACTGAAGCTTTCTTT.

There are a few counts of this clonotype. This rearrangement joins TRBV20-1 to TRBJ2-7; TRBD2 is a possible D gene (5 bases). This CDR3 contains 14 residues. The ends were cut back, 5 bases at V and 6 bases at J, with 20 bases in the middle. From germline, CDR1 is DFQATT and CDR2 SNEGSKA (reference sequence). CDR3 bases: TGCAGTGCTGCCCAGCCGAGGGCTCGGATCGAGCAGTACTTC. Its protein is CSAAQPRARIEQYF.

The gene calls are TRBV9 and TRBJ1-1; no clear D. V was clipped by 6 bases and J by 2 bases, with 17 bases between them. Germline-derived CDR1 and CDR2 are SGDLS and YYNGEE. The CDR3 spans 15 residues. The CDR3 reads CASTRRNTLNTEAFF. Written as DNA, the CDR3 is TGTGCCAGCACCCGTAGGAACACGCTTAACACTGAAGCTTTCTTT.